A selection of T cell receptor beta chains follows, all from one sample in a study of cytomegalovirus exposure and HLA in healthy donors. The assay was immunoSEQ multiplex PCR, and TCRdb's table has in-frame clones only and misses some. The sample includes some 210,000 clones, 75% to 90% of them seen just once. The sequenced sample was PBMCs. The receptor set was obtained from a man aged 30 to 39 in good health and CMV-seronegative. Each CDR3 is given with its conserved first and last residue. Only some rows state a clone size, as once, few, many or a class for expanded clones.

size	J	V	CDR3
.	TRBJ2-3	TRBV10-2	CASSPGVSLQTDTQYF
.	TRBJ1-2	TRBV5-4	CASSLATGFGYTF
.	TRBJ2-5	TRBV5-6	CASSLSRGQGMEETQYF
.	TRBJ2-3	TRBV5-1	CASSLSSGGDGSTDTQYF
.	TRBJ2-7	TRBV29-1	CSVSINYEQYF
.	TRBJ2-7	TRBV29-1	CSGQTSYEQYF
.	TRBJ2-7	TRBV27	CASSLGPDYERYF
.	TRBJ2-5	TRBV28	CASSGGGSLLETQYF
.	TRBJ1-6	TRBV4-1	CASSQPGGVDNSPLHF
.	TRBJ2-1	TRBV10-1	CASSDGGPSSYNEQFF
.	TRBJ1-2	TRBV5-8	CASSPGQGPYGYTF
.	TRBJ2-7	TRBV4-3	CASSQDRVPYEQYF
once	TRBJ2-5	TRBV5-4	CASSLRPRGLQETQYF
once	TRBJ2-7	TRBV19	CASSMGGGAGYEQYF
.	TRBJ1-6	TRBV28	CASSSLQNNSPLHF
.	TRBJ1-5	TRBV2	CASSPQGPRSQPQHF
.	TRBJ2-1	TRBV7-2	CASSSYPGLALVNEQFF
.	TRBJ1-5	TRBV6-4	CASSRTGDNQPQHF
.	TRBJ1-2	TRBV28	CASSRPSGGFYGYTF
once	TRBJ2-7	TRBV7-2	CASSLGGQGVYYEQYF
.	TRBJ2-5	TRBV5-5	CASSFGGQETQYF
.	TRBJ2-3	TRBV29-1	CSVEELAESTDTQYF